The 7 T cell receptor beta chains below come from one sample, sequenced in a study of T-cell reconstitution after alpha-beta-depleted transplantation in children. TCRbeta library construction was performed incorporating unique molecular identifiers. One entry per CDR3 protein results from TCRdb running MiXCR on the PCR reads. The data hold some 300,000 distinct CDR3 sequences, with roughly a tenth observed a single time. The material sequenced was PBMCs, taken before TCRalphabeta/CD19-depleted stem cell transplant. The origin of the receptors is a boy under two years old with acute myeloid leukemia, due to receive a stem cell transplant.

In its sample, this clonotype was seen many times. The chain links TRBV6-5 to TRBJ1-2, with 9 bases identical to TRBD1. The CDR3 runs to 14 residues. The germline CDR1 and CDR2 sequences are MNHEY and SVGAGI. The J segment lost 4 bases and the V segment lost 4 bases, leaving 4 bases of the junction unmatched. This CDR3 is CASSSDRGSYGYTF. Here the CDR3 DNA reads TGTGCCAGCAGTTCGGACAGGGGAAGCTATGGCTACACCTTC.

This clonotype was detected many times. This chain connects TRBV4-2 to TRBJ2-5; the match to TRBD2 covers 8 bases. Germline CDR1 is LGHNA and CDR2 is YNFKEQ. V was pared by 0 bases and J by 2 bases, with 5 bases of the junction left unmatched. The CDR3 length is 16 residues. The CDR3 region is CASSQDVGGVQETQYF. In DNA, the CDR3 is TGTGCCAGCAGCCAAGATGTCGGGGGGGTACAAGAGACCCAGTACTTC.

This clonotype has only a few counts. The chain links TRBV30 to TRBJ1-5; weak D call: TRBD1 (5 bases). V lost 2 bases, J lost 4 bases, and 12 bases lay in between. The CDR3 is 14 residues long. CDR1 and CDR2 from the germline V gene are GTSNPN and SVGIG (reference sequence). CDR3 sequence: CAWSLTGLNQPQHF. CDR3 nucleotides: TGTGCCTGGAGTCTGACGGGGCTGAATCAGCCCCAGCATTTT.

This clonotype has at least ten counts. Written as DNA, the CDR3 is TGTGCCAGCAGCGTTGGACTAGCGGGATTCTACGAGCAGTACTTC. This encodes CASSVGLAGFYEQYF. The V gene is TRBV9, the J gene TRBJ2-7, with 12 nucleotides matching TRBD2. The V gene's germline CDR1 is SGDLS and CDR2 YYNGEE. The CDR3 consists of 15 residues. Trimming took 2 bases from V and 3 from J; bases not matched to a gene: 3.

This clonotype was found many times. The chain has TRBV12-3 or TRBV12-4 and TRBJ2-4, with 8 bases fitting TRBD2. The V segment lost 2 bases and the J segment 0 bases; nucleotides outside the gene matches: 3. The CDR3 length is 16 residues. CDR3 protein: CASSLFLAGAKNIQYF. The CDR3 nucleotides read TGTGCCAGCAGTTTATTCCTAGCGGGAGCCAAAAACATTCAGTACTTC.

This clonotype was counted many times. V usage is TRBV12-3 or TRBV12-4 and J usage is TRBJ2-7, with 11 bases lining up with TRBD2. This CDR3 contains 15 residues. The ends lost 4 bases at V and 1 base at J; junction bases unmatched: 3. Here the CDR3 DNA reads TGTGCCAGCAGTTCCGGGACTAGCGGATCCTACGAGCAGTACTTC. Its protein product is CASSSGTSGSYEQYF.

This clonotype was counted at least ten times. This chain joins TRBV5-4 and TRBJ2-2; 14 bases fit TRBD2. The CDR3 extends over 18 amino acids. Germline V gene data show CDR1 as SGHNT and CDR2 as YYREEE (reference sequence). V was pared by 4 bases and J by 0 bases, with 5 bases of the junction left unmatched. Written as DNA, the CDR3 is TGTGCCAGCAGCAGGGGACTAGCGGGAGCTACGAACACCGGGGAGCTGTTTTTT. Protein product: CASSRGLAGATNTGELFF.